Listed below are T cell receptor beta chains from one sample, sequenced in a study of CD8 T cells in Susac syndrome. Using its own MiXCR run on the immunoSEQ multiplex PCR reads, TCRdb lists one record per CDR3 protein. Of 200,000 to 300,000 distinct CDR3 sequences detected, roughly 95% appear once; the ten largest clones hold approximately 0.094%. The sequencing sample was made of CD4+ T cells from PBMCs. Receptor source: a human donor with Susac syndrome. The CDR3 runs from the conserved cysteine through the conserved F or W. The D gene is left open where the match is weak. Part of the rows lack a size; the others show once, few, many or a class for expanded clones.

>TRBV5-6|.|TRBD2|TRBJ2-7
TGTGCCAGCAGCGGGACTAGCGGGAGGGCCTCGAGAGAGCAGTACTTC
CASSGTSGRASREQYF
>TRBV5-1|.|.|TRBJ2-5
TGCGCCAGCAGCTTGGATGGGGCAGGGCGTCGAGAGACCCAGTACTTC
CASSLDGAGRRETQYF
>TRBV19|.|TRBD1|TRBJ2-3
TGTGCCAGTAGTATTGGACTTGAGGGGGCTACGCAGTATTTT
CASSIGLEGATQYF
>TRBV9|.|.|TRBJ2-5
TGTGCCAGCAGCGTAGCCGGTGGCGGGTCTCAAGAGACCCAGTACTTC
CASSVAGGGSQETQYF
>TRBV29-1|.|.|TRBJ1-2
TGCAGCGCAGCCGGGCCGCAAGTTGGCTATGGCTACACCTTC
CSAAGPQVGYGYTF
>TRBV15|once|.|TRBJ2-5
TGTGCCACCAGCAGCCGGGAGACAAGCGAGTGGCAAGAGACCCAGTACTTC
CATSSRETSEWQETQYF
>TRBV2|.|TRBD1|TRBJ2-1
TGTGCCAGCAGTGCGACCTCAGGGGGCAATGAGCAGTTCTTC
CASSATSGGNEQFF
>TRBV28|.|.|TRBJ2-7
TGTGCCAGCAGTCCCCGGCGCTACGAGCAGTACTTC
CASSPRRYEQYF
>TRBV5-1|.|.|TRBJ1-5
TGCGCCAGCAGCTTGGGAGGGGGTGATAAGCCCCAGCATTTT
CASSLGGGDKPQHF
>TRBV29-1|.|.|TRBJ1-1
TGCAGCGTCTACGATAAAATGAACACTGAAGCTTTCTTT
CSVYDKMNTEAFF
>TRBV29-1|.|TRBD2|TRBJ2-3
TGCAGCGTTGAGTCCCCCTTAGCGGGAGCCCTCCTTAGCACAGATACGCAGTATTTT
CSVESPLAGALLSTDTQYF
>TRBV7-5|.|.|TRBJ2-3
TGTATCTCGCGGGAGGCGCACACAGATACGCAGTATTTT
CISREAHTDTQYF
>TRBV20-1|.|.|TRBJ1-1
TGCAGTGCTAGAGAGGAAGACAGGCTCAGGTCTGAAGCTTTCTTT
CSAREEDRLRSEAFF
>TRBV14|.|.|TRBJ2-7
TGTGCCAGCAGCCAAGTCCTCCGGGTTTATTCCAAGCAGTACTTC
CASSQVLRVYSKQYF
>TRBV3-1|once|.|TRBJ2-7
TGTGCCAGCAGCCCCCGGAATACCTACGAGCAGTACTTC
CASSPRNTYEQYF
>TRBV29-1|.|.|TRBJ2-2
TGCAGCGTTTCTGCGGGGCGGGACACCGGGGAGCTGTTTTTT
CSVSAGRDTGELFF
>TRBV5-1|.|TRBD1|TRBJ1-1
TGCGCCAGCAGCTGGAGGACAGGGGCGAACACTGAAGCTTTCTTT
CASSWRTGANTEAFF
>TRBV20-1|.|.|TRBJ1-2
TGCAGTGCGAGCCCGGGGCAGGACTATGGCTACACCTTC
CSASPGQDYGYTF
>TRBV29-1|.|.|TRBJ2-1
TGCAGCGTTGAGGTGGTCCGTTACAATGAGCAGTTCTTC
CSVEVVRYNEQFF
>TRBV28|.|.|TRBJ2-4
TGTGCCAGCAGTTCCCCGGCGGAGGAAGGACAAAACATTCAGTACTTC
CASSSPAEEGQNIQYF
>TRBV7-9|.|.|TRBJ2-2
TGTGCCAGCAGCCCTAGCTCGGGGCAGGGTCGGACCGGGGAGCTGTTTTTT
CASSPSSGQGRTGELFF
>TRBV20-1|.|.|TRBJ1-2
TGCAGTGCTTTTTCTGGGCTTAACTATGGCTACACCTTC
CSAFSGLNYGYTF
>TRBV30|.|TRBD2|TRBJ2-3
TGTGCCTGGGTGAGCGGGAGGGTCCCAGATACGCAGTATTTT
CAWVSGRVPDTQYF
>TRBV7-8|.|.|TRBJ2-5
TGTGCCAGCAGCAGATATTCGGAGACCCAGTACTTC
CASSRYSETQYF
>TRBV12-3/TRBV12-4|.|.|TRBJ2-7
TGTGCCAGCTCCCGCCAAGTTCTCGCCGAGCAGTACTTC
CASSRQVLAEQYF
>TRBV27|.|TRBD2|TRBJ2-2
TGTGCCAGCACCCTCCAAGCGGGACGCACCGGGGAGCTGTTTTTT
CASTLQAGRTGELFF
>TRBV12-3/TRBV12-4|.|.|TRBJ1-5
TGTGCCAGCAGTCACAGGGCCCGCAATCAGCCCCAGCATTTT
CASSHRARNQPQHF
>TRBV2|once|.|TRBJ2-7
TGTGCCAGCAATCGACAGACCTCCTACGAGCAGTACTTC
CASNRQTSYEQYF
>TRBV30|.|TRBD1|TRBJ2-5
TGTGCCTGGACAGGGGGAAGGGAGACCCAGTACTTC
CAWTGGRETQYF
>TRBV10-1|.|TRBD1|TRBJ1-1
TGCGCCAGCAGTGGACCGGGACAGGGGGTCACTGAAGCTTTCTTT
CASSGPGQGVTEAFF
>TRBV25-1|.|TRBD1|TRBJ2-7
TGTGCCAGCAGTGCCTCCGGGACAGGGGGCAGCTCCTACGAGCAGTACTTC
CASSASGTGGSSYEQYF
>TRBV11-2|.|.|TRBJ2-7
TGTGCCAGCAGCTTAGTGGCAGGTAGCGAGCAGTACTTC
CASSLVAGSEQYF
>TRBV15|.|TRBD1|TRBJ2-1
TGTGCCACCAGCTACAGGGGGCCCGACAATGAGCAGTTCTTC
CATSYRGPDNEQFF
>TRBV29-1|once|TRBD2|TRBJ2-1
TGCAGCGTTGGATTAGCGGGACTATCATTAGGCTCCTACAATGAGCAGTTCTTC
CSVGLAGLSLGSYNEQFF
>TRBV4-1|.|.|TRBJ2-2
TGCGCCAGCAGCCATCAACGGACAGTACTAAACACCGGGGAGCTGTTTTTT
CASSHQRTVLNTGELFF
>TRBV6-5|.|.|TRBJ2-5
TGTGCCAGCAGTTACGGGGGGCCGGTAGGAGAGACCCAGTACTTC
CASSYGGPVGETQYF
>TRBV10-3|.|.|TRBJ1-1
TGTGCCATCAGTGAGGGTGGACGGTGGAACACTGAAGCTTTCTTT
CAISEGGRWNTEAFF
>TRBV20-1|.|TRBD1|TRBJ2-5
TGCAGTGCTGGAGACAGGGTAGGGCAAGAGACCCAGTACTTC
CSAGDRVGQETQYF
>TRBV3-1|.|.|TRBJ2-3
TGTGCCAGCACCTCTAGCTATATAGGCACGCAGTATTTT
CASTSSYIGTQYF
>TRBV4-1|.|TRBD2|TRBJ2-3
TGCGCCAGCAGCCAGACAGGACTAGCGGGAGCAGATACGCAGTATTTT
CASSQTGLAGADTQYF
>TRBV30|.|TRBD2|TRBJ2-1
TGTGCCTCCCGGCGGGAGGTTTGGGGTGAGCAGTTCTTC
CASRREVWGEQFF
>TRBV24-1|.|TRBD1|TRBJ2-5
TGTGCCACCAGGGGGACAGGGGGGGAAGAGACCCAGTACTTC
CATRGTGGEETQYF
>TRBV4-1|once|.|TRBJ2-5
TGCGCCAGCAGCCAAGTCCCCTTGGAGACCCAGTACTTC
CASSQVPLETQYF
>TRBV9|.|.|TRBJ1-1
TGTGCCAGCAGCCCCATGAGCGGAGGGGGAACTGAAGCTTTCTTT
CASSPMSGGGTEAFF
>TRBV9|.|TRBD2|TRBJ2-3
TGTGCCAGCAGCGAACGCGGGGGTACGCAGTATTTT
CASSERGGTQYF
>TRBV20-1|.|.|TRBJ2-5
TGCAGTGCCCTCCGGGCAGCGGGGACCCAGTACTTC
CSALRAAGTQYF
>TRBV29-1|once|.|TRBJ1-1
TGCAGCGTGAGGCCCCAGGGATTCACTGAAGCTTTCTTT
CSVRPQGFTEAFF
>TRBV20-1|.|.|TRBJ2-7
TGCAGTGCTAGAGGGAGGGCCTTAAGCAACGAGCAGTACTTC
CSARGRALSNEQYF
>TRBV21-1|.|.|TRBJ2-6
TGTGCCAGCAGCAAGGTCGGTCCCTCTGTTGGGGCCAACGTCCTGACTTTC
CASSKVGPSVGANVLTF
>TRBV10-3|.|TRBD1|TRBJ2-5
TGTGCCATCAGCGGGGACAGCCAAGAGAGCCAGTACTTC
CAISGDSQESQYF
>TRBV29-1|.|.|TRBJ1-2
TGCAGCGTTGGCGGGGGCACTAACTATGGCTACACCTTC
CSVGGGTNYGYTF
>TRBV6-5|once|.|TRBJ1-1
TGTGCCAGCAGTTACGTAATGAGACCAGCTAACACTGAAGCTTTCTTT
CASSYVMRPANTEAFF
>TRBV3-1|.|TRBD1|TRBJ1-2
TGTGCCAGCAGCCCCCGTCTCTGGACAGGGAACTATGGCTACACCTTC
CASSPRLWTGNYGYTF
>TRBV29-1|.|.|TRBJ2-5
TGCAGCGCCCGGACCGGGGAGACCCAGTACTTC
CSARTGETQYF
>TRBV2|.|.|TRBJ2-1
TGTGCCAGCAGTGAAATGGGGCCAAACTACAATGAGCAGTTCTTC
CASSEMGPNYNEQFF
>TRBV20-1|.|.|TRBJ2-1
TGCAGTGCCCCCGGGCTCGATGAGCAGTTCTTC
CSAPGLDEQFF
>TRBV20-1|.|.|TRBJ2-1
TGCAGTGCCGACCGGGTTGGGCTAGTGGAGAATGAGCAGTTCTTC
CSADRVGLVENEQFF
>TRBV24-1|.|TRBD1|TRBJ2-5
TGTGCCACCAGTGATCGTGACAGGGCCGGGGAGACCCAGTACTTC
CATSDRDRAGETQYF
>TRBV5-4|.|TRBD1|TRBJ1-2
TGTGCCAGCAGCTTGGCCGGGACAGGGTATGGCTACACCTTC
CASSLAGTGYGYTF